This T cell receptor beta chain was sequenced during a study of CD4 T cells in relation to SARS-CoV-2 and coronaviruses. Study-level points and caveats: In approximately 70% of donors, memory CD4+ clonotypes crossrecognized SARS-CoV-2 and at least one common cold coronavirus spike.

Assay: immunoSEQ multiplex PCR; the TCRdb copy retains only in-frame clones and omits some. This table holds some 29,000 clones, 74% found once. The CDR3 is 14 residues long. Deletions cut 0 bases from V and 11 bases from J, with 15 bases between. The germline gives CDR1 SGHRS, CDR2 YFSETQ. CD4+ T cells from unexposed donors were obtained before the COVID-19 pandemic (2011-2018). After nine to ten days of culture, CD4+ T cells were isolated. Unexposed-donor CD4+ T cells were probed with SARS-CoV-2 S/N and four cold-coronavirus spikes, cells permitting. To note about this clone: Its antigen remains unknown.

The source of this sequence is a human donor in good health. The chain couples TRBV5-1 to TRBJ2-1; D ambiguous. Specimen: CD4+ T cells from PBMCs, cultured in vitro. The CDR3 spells CASSLGLGSHKQFF. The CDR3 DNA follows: TGCGCCAGCAGCTTGGGGTTAGGGTCGCACAAGCAGTTCTTC.